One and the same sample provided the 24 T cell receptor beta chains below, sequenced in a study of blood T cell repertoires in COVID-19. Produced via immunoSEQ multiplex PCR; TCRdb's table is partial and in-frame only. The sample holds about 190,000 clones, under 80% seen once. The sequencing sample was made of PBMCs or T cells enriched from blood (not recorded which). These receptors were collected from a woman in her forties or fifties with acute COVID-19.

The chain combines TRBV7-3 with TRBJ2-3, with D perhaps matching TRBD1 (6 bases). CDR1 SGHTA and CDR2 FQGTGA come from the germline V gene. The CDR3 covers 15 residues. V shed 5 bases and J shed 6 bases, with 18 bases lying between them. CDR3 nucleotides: TGTGCCAGCAGCGGAGGCTGGGGACAACCGGATACGCAGTATTTT. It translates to CASSGGWGQPDTQYF.

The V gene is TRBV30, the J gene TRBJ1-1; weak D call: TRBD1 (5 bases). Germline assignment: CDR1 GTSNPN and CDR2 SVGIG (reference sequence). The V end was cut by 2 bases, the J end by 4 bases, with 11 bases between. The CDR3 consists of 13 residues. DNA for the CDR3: TGTGCCTGGAGTCCTATAGACAGCACTGAAGCTTTCTTT. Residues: CAWSPIDSTEAFF.

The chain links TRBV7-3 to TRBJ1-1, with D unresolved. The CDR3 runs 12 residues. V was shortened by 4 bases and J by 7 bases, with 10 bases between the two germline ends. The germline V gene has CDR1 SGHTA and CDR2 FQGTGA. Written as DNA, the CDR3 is TGTGCCAGCAGCTCACCAGGAGGTGAAGCTTTCTTT. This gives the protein CASSSPGGEAFF.

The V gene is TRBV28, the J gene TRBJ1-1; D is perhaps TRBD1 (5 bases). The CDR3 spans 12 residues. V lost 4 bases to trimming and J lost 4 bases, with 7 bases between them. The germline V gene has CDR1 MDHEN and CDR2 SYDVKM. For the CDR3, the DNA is TGTGCCAGCAGTTGGGGGGGCACTGAAGCTTTCTTT. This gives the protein CASSWGGTEAFF. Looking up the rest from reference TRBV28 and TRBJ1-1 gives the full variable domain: DVKVTQSSRYLVKRTGEKVFLECVQDMDHENMFWYRQDPGLGLRLIYFSYDVKMKEKGDIPEGYSVSREKKERFSLILESASTNQTSMYLCASSWGGTEAFFGQGTRLTVV.

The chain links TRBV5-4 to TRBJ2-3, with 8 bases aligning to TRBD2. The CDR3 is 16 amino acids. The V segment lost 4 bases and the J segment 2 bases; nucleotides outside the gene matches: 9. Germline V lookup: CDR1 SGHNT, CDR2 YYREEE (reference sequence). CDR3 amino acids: CASSHGGARDTDTQYF. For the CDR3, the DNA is TGTGCCAGCAGCCACGGGGGGGCTCGGGACACAGATACGCAGTATTTT.

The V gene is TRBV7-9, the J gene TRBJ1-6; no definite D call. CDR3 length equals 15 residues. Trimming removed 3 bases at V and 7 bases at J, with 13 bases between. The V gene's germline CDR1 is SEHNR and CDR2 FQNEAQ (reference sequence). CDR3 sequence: CASSFTSNINSPLHF. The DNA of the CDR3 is TGTGCCAGCAGCTTCACGTCAAACATCAATTCACCCCTCCACTTT.

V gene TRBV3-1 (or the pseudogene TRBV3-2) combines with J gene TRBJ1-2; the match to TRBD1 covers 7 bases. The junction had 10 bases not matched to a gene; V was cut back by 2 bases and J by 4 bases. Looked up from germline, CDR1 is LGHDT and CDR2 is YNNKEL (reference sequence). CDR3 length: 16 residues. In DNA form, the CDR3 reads TGTGCCAGCAGCCAACCAACTCGGGACAGCCTCTATGGCTACACCTTC. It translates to CASSQPTRDSLYGYTF.

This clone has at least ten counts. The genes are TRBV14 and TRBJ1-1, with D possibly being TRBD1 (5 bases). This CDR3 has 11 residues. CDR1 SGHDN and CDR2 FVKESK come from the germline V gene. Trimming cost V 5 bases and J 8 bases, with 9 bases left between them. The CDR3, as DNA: TGTGCCAGCAGCGAGAGGACAGAAGCTTTCTTT. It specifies CASSERTEAFF.

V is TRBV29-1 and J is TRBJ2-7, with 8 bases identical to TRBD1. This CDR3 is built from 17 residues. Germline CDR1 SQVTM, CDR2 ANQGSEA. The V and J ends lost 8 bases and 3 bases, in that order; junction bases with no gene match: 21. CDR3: CSCTVGQGARRHYEQYV. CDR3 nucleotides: TGCAGCTGCACCGTAGGGCAGGGGGCGCGGAGGCACTACGAGCAGTACGTC.

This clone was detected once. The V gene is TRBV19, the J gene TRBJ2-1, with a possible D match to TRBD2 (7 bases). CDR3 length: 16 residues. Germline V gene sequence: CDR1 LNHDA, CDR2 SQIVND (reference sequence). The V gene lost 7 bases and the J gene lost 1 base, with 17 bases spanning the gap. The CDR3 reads CASTTMGGGSYNEQFF. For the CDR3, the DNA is TGTGCCAGTACCACAATGGGAGGGGGTTCCTACAATGAGCAGTTCTTC. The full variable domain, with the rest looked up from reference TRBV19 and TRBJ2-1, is DGGITQSPKYLFRKEGQNVTLSCEQNLNHDAMYWYRQDPGQGLRLIYYSQIVNDFQKGDIAEGYSVSREKKESFPLTVTSAQKNPTAFYLCASTTMGGGSYNEQFFGPGTRLTVL.

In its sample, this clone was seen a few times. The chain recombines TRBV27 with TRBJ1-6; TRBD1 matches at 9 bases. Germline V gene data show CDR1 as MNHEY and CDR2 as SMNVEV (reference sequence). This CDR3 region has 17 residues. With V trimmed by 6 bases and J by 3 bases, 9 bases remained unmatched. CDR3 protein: CASSPLQGAVYNSPLHF. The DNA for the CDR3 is TGTGCCAGCAGCCCCTTACAGGGGGCGGTCTATAATTCACCCCTCCACTTT.

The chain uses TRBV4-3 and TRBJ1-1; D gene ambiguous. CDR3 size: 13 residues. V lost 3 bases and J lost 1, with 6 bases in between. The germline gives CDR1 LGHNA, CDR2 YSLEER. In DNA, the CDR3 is TGCGCCAGCAGCCAGGCCACGAACACTGAAGCTTTCTTT. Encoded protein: CASSQATNTEAFF.

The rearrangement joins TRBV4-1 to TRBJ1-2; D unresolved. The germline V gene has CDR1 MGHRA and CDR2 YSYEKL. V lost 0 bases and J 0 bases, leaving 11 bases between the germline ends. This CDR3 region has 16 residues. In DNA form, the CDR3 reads TGCGCCAGCAGCCAAGAGTCAACGGGAACTAACTATGGCTACACCTTC. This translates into CASSQESTGTNYGYTF.

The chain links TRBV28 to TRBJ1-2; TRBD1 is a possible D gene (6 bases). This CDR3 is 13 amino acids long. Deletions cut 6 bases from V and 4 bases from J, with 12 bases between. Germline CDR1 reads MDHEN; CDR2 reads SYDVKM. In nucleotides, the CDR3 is TGTGCCAGCAGCCCGGACAGTGCCTATGGCTACACCTTC. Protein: CASSPDSAYGYTF.

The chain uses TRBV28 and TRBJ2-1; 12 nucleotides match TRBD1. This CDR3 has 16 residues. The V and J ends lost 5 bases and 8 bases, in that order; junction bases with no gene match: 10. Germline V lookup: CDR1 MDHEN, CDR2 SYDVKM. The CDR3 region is CASSPPGTGGFDEQFF. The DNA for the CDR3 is TGTGCCAGCAGTCCACCCGGGACAGGGGGCTTCGATGAGCAGTTCTTC.

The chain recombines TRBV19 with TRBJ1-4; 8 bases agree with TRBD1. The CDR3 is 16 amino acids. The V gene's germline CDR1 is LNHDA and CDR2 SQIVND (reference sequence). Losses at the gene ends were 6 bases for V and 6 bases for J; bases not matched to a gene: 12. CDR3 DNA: TGTGCCAGTAGAGATATCAAGACAGGGGATCATGAAAAACTGTTTTTT. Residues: CASRDIKTGDHEKLFF.

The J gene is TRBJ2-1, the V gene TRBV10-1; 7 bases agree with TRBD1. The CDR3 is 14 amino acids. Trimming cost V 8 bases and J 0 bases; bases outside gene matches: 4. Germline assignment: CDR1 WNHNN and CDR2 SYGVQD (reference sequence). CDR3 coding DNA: TGCGCCAGCGGGGACAGTAACTCCTACAATGAGCAGTTCTTC. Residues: CASGDSNSYNEQFF.

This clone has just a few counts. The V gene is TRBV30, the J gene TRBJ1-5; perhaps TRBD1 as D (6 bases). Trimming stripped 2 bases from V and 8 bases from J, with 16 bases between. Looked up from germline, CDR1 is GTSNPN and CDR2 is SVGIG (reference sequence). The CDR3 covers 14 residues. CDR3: CAWSLGASREPQHF. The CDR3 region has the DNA TGTGCCTGGAGTTTGGGGGCCTCGAGGGAGCCCCAGCATTTT.

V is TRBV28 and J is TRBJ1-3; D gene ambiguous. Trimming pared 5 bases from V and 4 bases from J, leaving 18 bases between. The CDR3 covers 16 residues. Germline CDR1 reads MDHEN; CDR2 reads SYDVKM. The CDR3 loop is CASSPAAPPVGNTIYF. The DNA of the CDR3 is TGTGCCAGCAGTCCCGCCGCCCCCCCAGTGGGAAACACCATATATTTT.

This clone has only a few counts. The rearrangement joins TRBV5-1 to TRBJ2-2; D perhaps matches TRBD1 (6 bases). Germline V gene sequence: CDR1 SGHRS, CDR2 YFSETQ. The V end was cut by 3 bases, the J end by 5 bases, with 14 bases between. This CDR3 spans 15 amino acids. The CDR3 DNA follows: TGCGCCAGCAGCTCCTCGACCGGACAGACCGGGGAGCTGTTTTTT. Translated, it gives CASSSSTGQTGELFF.

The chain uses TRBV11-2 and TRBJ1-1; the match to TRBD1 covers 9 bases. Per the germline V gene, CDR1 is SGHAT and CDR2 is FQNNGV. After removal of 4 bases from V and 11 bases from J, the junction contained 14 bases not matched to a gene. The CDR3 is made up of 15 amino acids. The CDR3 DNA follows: TGTGCCAGCAGCTCCACCGTGACAGGGACAGGGAAGGCTTTCTTT. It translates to CASSSTVTGTGKAFF.

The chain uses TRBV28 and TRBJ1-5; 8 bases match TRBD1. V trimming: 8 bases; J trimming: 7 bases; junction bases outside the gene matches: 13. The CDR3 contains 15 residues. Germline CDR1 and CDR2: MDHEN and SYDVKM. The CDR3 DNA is TGTGCCAGCCTACCGACCCAGGGGGCCCGCCAGCCCCAGCATTTT. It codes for CASLPTQGARQPQHF.

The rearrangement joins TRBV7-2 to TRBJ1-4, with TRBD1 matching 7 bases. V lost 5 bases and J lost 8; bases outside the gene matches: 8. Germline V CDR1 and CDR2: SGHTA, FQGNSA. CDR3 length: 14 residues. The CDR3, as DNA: TGTGCCAGCAGCACCCGACAGGGATGGGAAAAACTGTTTTTT. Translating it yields CASSTRQGWEKLFF. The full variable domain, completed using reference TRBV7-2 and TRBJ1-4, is GAGVSQSPSNKVTEKGKDVELRCDPISGHTALYWYRQSLGQGLEFLIYFQGNSAPDKSGLPSDRFSAERTGGSVSTLTIQRTQQEDSAVYLCASSTRQGWEKLFFGSGTQLSVL.

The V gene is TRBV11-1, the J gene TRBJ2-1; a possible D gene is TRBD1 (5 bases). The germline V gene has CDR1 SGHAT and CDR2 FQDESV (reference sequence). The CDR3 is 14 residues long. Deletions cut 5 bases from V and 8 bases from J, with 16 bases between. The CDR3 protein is CASSDRKGFDEQFF. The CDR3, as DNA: TGTGCCAGCAGCGACCGGAAGGGGTTCGATGAGCAGTTCTTC.